The 4 T cell receptor beta chains below all came from one sample that was sequenced in a study of T cells in Graves' hyperthyroidism and ophthalmopathy. From RNA transcripts, TCR beta CDR3 regions were amplified. First-round RT-PCR of the TCR CDR3 relied on the HTBI primer set. TCRdb ran MiXCR on the multiplex PCR reads and lists one entry per CDR3 protein. The profile shows roughly 180,000 distinct CDR3 sequences, over 7.5% of them singletons. What was sequenced was blood. The receptors were sampled from a woman under 30 with Graves' hyperthyroidism that later progressed to Graves' ophthalmopathy.

On this clonotype itself: A much larger clone lies a single base off, so this may be a read error. The rearrangement joins TRBV18 to TRBJ1-5; perhaps TRBD1 as D (5 bases). V shed 6 bases and J shed 0 bases, with 18 bases lying between them. The CDR3 covers 17 residues. Germline CDR1 KGHSH, CDR2 LQKENI. CDR3 DNA: TGTGCCAGCTCCCTAAAACAAGGGGCAGATAGCAATCAGCCCCAGCATTTT. This sequence encodes CASSLKQGADSNQPQHF.

This clonotype has ten or more counts. The chain carries TRBV27 and TRBJ1-6, with D hard to call. The CDR3 covers 13 residues. V lost 5 bases, J lost 14 bases, and 16 bases lay in between. Germline CDR1 reads MNHEY; CDR2 reads SMNVEV (reference sequence). The CDR3 DNA follows: TGTGCCAGCAGTGGTACCGGGGAACGGGCCCTCCACTTT. Translated, it gives CASSGTGERALHF.

This clonotype was observed at least ten times. The V and J genes are TRBV24-1 and TRBJ1-2; D gene unclear. The V end lost 3 bases, the J end lost 1 base, and 8 bases lay between the germline ends. Germline loops: CDR1 KGHDR, CDR2 SFDVKD. This CDR3 is 14 amino acids long. For the CDR3, the DNA is TGTGCCACCAGTGATACGGCAGATAACTATGGCTACACCTTC. It yields the protein CATSDTADNYGYTF.

This clonotype was counted at least ten times. V usage is TRBV6-1 and J usage is TRBJ2-7; 7 bases map to TRBD1. Per the germline V gene, CDR1 is MNHNS and CDR2 is SASEGT. The junction had 7 bases not matched to a gene; V was cut back by 5 bases and J by 0 bases. The CDR3 is 15 residues long. CDR3: CASSNLQGSSYEQYF. The CDR3 nucleotides are TGTGCCAGCAGTAACCTACAGGGGAGCTCCTACGAGCAGTACTTC.